This TCR beta chain is from a study of blood T cell repertoires in COVID-19. Study in general: Researchers got acute and convalescent COVID-19 samples from the United States, Italy and Spain.

The CDR3 has 14 amino acids. Deletions cut 1 base from V and 4 bases from J, with 9 bases between. Germline V gives CDR1 SGHTA, CDR2 FQGTGA. Original methodology: From reference gene primer amplification, estimates of nucleated cell counts were derived. Using immunoSEQ multiplex PCR, the repertoire was profiled, and TCRdb retains in-frame clones only, with some absent. From that table come the V and J calls and clone size; the DNA was used to work out D and trimming. The table has almost 200,000 clones, roughly nine tenths seen once. The chain carries TRBV7-3 and TRBJ2-3; D perhaps matches TRBD2 (6 bases). The sequenced material came from peripheral blood. This clonotype was sampled from a woman aged 70-85 years with acute or convalescent COVID-19. The CDR3 reads CASSLIGEADTQYF. The CDR3, as DNA: TGTGCCAGCAGCTTAATCGGGGAGGCAGATACGCAGTATTTT.